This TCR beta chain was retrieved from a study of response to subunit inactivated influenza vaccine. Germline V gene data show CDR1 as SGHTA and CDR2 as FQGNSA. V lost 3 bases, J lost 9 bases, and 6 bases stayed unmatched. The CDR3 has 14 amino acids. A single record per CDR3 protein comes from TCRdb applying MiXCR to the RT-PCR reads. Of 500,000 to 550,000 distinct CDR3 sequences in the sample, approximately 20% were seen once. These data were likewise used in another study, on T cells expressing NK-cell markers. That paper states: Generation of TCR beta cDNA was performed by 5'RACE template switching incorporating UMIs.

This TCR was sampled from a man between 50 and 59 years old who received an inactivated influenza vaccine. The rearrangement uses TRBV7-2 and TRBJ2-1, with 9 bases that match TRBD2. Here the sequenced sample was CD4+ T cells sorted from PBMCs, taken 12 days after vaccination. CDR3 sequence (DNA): TGTGCCAGCAGCTTGGGACTGACTAGCGGTGAGCAGTTCTTC. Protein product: CASSLGLTSGEQFF.